This T cell receptor beta chain comes out of a study of T cell responses to AZD1222 COVID-19 vaccine. On this clone: Its antigen is still unknown.

Measured with immunoSEQ multiplex PCR; TCRdb has only the in-frame clones, and not every one. The sample consists of approximately 79,000 clones, over 80% of them appearing once. Study-wide findings and caveats: Regions left unmutated in variants are reportedly the target of nearly half of spike-specific TCRs.

This clonotype originated in an adult in good health. The source was peripheral blood, collected on day 0 of AZD1222 vaccination.

The CDR3 sequence is CASARTIETQYF. The CDR3 DNA is TGTGCCAGCGCTAGGACAATTGAGACCCAGTACTTC. The chain links TRBV12-3 or TRBV12-4 to TRBJ2-5, with D possibly being TRBD1 (5 bases). The CDR3 has 12 residues. V was trimmed by 8 bases and J by 5 bases, leaving 12 bases between them.